The present TCR beta chain was sequenced within a study of cytomegalovirus exposure and HLA in healthy donors. Overall study findings and caveats: Presence/absence analyses supposed approximately even sequencing depth among donors.

PCR used 60 Vbeta primers and 13 Jbeta primers. Original methodology: The authors later counted roughly 77 million unique TCR beta chains, some 9.9 million of them shared. The repertoire was sequenced with immunoSEQ multiplex PCR; TCRdb's copy has only in-frame clones and lacks some. V, J and clone size derive from that table, while D and trimming were established from the DNA sequence. The data contain more than 150,000 clones, 81% of them seen just once; the ten biggest clones take up 3% to 4.5%. Turning to this clone: Its cognate antigen is unknown.

The sample consisted of PBMCs. The receptor comes from a man aged 50-59 years in good health and CMV-seronegative.

CDR3 DNA: TGTGCCAGCAGCCTGGGACTAGCGGGGGGGGATGAGCAGTTCTTC. This encodes CASSLGLAGGDEQFF. The chain carries TRBV7-3 and TRBJ2-1; 16 positions agree with TRBD2. The ends lost 5 bases at V and 8 bases at J; junction bases unmatched: 3. Germline V lookup: CDR1 SGHTA, CDR2 FQGTGA. The length of the CDR3 is 15 residues. Full variable domain (remainder filled in from reference TRBV7-3 and TRBJ2-1): GAGVSQTPSNKVTEKGKYVELRCDPISGHTALYWYRQSLGQGPEFLIYFQGTGAADDSGLPNDRFFAVRPEGSVSTLKIQRTERGDSAVYLCASSLGLAGGDEQFFGPGTRLTVL.